These 27 T cell receptor beta chains share one sample of origin, sequenced in a study of cytomegalovirus exposure and HLA in healthy donors. A multiplex PCR was run with 60 Vbeta primers and 13 Jbeta primers. Method: immunoSEQ multiplex PCR; TCRdb's copy keeps in-frame clones and lacks some. The profile shows some 150,000 clones, 74% of them singletons. The sample taken for sequencing was PBMCs. The source is a man younger than 40 in good health and CMV-seronegative.

Points on this clone: Other nucleotide sequences from this sample produce the same CDR3. V and J are TRBV5-1 and TRBJ2-5, with unresolved D. V was cut by 0 bases and J by 2 bases, with 5 bases left in between. The length of the CDR3 is 13 residues. CDR1 SGHRS and CDR2 YFSETQ come from the germline V gene. CDR3 amino acids: CASSLDSQETQYF. CDR3 sequence (DNA): TGCGCCAGCAGCTTGGACTCTCAAGAGACCCAGTACTTC.

The count of this clone is one. V and J are TRBV2 and TRBJ2-2; the D gene is possibly TRBD1 (6 bases). V was clipped by 10 bases and J by 0 bases, with 12 bases between them. Germline lookup yields CDR1 SNHLY and CDR2 FYNNEI. The CDR3 loop spans 14 amino acids. The CDR3 is CATGQTPNTGELFF. The CDR3 DNA is TGTGCCACCGGACAGACACCGAACACCGGGGAGCTGTTTTTT.

This chain uses TRBV5-1 with TRBJ1-1; D is possibly TRBD1 (5 bases). The V end lost 0 bases, the J end lost 3 bases, and 9 bases lay between the germline ends. The CDR3 is made up of 14 amino acids. CDR1 and CDR2 (germline): SGHRS, YFSETQ. The CDR3 nucleotides are TGCGCCAGCAGCTTGGGACAGCAGGACACTGAAGCTTTCTTT. It is translated as CASSLGQQDTEAFF.

Notes on this clone: This specimen includes other DNA sequences encoding the same CDR3. V gene TRBV7-2 combines with J gene TRBJ2-7; D remains unclear. V shed 1 base and J shed 6 bases, with 16 bases lying between them. This CDR3 has 15 residues. Germline V lookup: CDR1 SGHTA, CDR2 FQGNSA. The CDR3 sequence is CASSLDPRSGIEQYF. The CDR3 nucleotides read TGTGCCAGCAGCTTAGACCCTAGATCGGGTATCGAGCAGTACTTC.

This chain joins TRBV28 and TRBJ2-4; possible D gene TRBD1, 5 bases. CDR1 and CDR2 (germline): MDHEN, SYDVKM. V lost 6 bases and J lost 0, with 15 bases in between. The CDR3 length is 16 residues. The DNA for the CDR3 is TGTGCCAGCAGATCCCAGGGCCCTTTAGCCAAAAACATTCAGTACTTC. It codes for CASRSQGPLAKNIQYF.

The V call is TRBV5-1, the J call TRBJ1-3, with 8 bases fitting TRBD1. In germline, CDR1 is SGHRS, CDR2 YFSETQ. V lost 1 base, J lost 0 bases, and 9 bases stayed unmatched. CDR3 size: 18 residues. The CDR3 here is CASSLRPVGQDSGNTIYF. CDR3 nucleotide sequence: TGCGCCAGCAGCTTGCGTCCTGTGGGACAGGACTCTGGAAACACCATATATTTT.

V is TRBV7-2 and J is TRBJ2-2; 7 bases are a match to TRBD1. The CDR3 contains 16 residues. V trimming: 5 bases; J trimming: 0 bases; junction bases outside the gene matches: 6. Germline CDR1 and CDR2: SGHTA and FQGNSA. CDR3: CASSTGTAANTGELFF. The CDR3 nucleotides read TGTGCCAGCAGCACCGGGACAGCCGCGAACACCGGGGAGCTGTTTTTT.

Note on this clone: The junction departs from the called germline gene at one end, perhaps through a read error. The chain couples TRBV6-5 to TRBJ1-2; the D gene is possibly TRBD1 (5 bases). Germline loops: CDR1 MNHEY, CDR2 SVGAGI. CDR3 length: 15 residues. The CDR3 region is CASSYSGGVGDGYPF. The CDR3 region has the DNA TGTGCCAGCAGTTACTCGGGGGGAGTAGGTGATGGCTACCCCTTC.

J is TRBJ1-3 and V is TRBV5-1, with 11 bases fitting TRBD1. Germline assignment: CDR1 SGHRS and CDR2 YFSETQ. The CDR3 is 15 amino acids. Trimming cost V 4 bases and J 5 bases; bases outside gene matches: 5. The CDR3 region is CASSPGTGGRNTIYF. The CDR3 nucleotides are TGCGCCAGCAGCCCAGGGACAGGGGGACGAAACACCATATATTTT.

The rearrangement uses TRBV5-1 and TRBJ1-6; no definite D call. Trimming shortened V by 4 bases and J by 0 bases, and 20 bases separated the two germline ends. Germline V gene lookup returns CDR1 SGHRS and CDR2 YFSETQ. This CDR3 has 19 amino acids. CDR3 sequence reads: CASSRTPHTIDSYNSPLHF. The CDR3 DNA follows: TGCGCCAGCAGCCGAACCCCACATACTATCGACTCCTATAATTCACCCCTCCACTTT.

The chain joins TRBV10-3 to TRBJ2-5, with TRBD1 matching over 9 bases. The CDR3 has 14 amino acids. V dropped 0 bases and J dropped 4; count of bases not matched to a gene: 0. CDR1 and CDR2 from the germline V gene are ENHRY and SYGVKD. The CDR3: CAISESDRGETQYF. In DNA form, the CDR3 reads TGTGCCATCAGTGAGTCGGACAGGGGAGAGACCCAGTACTTC.

The J gene is TRBJ1-1, the V gene TRBV7-8, with 7 positions matching TRBD1. V lost 5 bases to trimming and J lost 9 bases; unmatched junction nucleotides: 9. CDR3 length: 13 amino acids. CDR1 and CDR2 (germline): SGHVS, FQNEAQ. CDR3 sequence reads: CASSLRQGLKAFF. The CDR3, as DNA: TGTGCCAGCAGCCTCCGACAGGGTCTGAAAGCTTTCTTT. Variable domain in full (rest from reference TRBV7-8 and TRBJ1-1): GAGVSQSPRYKVAKRGQDVALRCDPISGHVSLFWYQQALGQGPEFLTYFQNEAQLDKSGLPSDRFFAERPEGSVSTLKIQRTQQEDSAVYLCASSLRQGLKAFFGQGTRLTVV.

The genes are TRBV9 and TRBJ1-1, with D possibly matching TRBD1 (5 bases). This CDR3 is built from 15 residues. Trimming stripped 0 bases from V and 5 bases from J, with 14 bases between. Germline V gene data show CDR1 as SGDLS and CDR2 as YYNGEE. The CDR3 nucleotides read TGTGCCAGCAGCGTAGGCCAGGGAAGGGGTACTGAAGCTTTCTTT. As protein: CASSVGQGRGTEAFF.

Only a few counts were recorded for this clone. The chain combines TRBV6-1 with TRBJ2-7; D gene unclear. The CDR3 spans 14 residues. Germline CDR1 is MNHNS and CDR2 is SASEGT. V shed 2 bases and J shed 3 bases, with 11 bases lying between them. CDR3 nucleotides: TGTGCCAGCAGTGAATTTTATAGTTACTACGAGCAGTACTTC. This encodes CASSEFYSYYEQYF.

The chain couples TRBV13 to TRBJ2-5; tentatively, D is TRBD2 (5 bases). CDR3 size: 14 residues. Trimming shortened V by 7 bases and J by 7 bases, and 19 bases separated the two germline ends. Germline V gives CDR1 PRHDT, CDR2 FYEKMQ (reference sequence). The CDR3 spells CASTLGKNGGTQYF. The DNA for the CDR3 is TGTGCCAGCACCCTCGGTAAAAATGGAGGGACCCAGTACTTC.

Of note for this clone: Because the CDR3's place on the DNA is in doubt, the DNA is left out and the CDR3 is given as listed by TCRdb. The chain combines TRBV28 with TRBJ2-5; TRBD2, the D gene given by the table, was not confirmed from the DNA. Both ends counted, the CDR3 spans 15 residues. Per the germline V gene, CDR1 is MDHEN and CDR2 is SYDVKM. The CDR3 region is CASSSSGSLGETQYF.

This clone was recorded a few times. The chain recombines TRBV18 with TRBJ2-5, with D possibly matching TRBD2 (5 bases). Germline V CDR1 and CDR2: KGHSH, LQKENI. There are 15 residues in the CDR3. V lost 1 base, J lost 4 bases, and 13 bases lay in between. The CDR3 is CASSPRFRAGETQYF. The CDR3 DNA is TGTGCCAGCTCACCACGATTTCGGGCGGGAGAGACCCAGTACTTC.

This chain uses TRBV2 with TRBJ1-1; 10 bases agree with TRBD1. The CDR3 is 14 residues long. Looked up from germline, CDR1 is SNHLY and CDR2 is FYNNEI. The J segment lost 4 bases and the V segment lost 3 bases, leaving 2 bases of the junction unmatched. The DNA for the CDR3 is TGTGCCAGCAGTGAGGACAGGGGGACCACTGAAGCTTTCTTT. This gives the protein CASSEDRGTTEAFF.

The chain recombines TRBV19 with TRBJ1-2, with TRBD1 matching 7 bases. The CDR3 is made up of 13 amino acids. CDR1 LNHDA and CDR2 SQIVND come from the germline V gene (reference sequence). Germline trimming cut 7 bases from V and 6 bases from J; bases unmatched to any gene: 8. Here the CDR3 reads CASKQGPTNGYTF. DNA for the CDR3: TGTGCCAGTAAACAGGGGCCAACTAATGGCTACACCTTC. Drawing the rest from reference TRBV19 and TRBJ1-2, the complete variable domain is DGGITQSPKYLFRKEGQNVTLSCEQNLNHDAMYWYRQDPGQGLRLIYYSQIVNDFQKGDIAEGYSVSREKKESFPLTVTSAQKNPTAFYLCASKQGPTNGYTFGSGTRLTVV.

This chain links TRBV7-8 with TRBJ2-7, with 8 bases that match TRBD1. The CDR3 length is 15 residues. Germline loops: CDR1 SGHVS, CDR2 FQNEAQ. The junction had 8 bases not matched to a gene; V was cut back by 4 bases and J by 3 bases. The CDR3 region has the DNA TGTGCCAGCAGCTCCGGACAGGGCCTATTCTACGAGCAGTACTTC. It translates to CASSSGQGLFYEQYF.

This chain links TRBV28 with TRBJ2-2; 7 bases line up with TRBD1. Per germline, CDR1 MDHEN and CDR2 SYDVKM. The CDR3 covers 17 residues. The junction had 10 bases not matched to a gene; V was cut back by 5 bases and J by 1 base. CDR3 sequence reads: CASSAHKDRLNTGELFF. In nucleotides, the CDR3 is TGTGCCAGCAGTGCACATAAGGACAGGTTGAACACCGGGGAGCTGTTTTTT.

The genes are TRBV13 and TRBJ1-2; D call uncertain. Germline-derived CDR1 and CDR2 are PRHDT and FYEKMQ (reference sequence). The CDR3 is made up of 14 amino acids. Trimming left V 0 bases short and J 4 bases short, with 9 bases between. The CDR3, as DNA: TGTGCCAGCAGCTTAGGGGTGCGGGGCTATGGCTACACCTTC. Protein sequence: CASSLGVRGYGYTF.

The sample holds one count of this clone. The chain uses TRBV2 and TRBJ1-6; D gene uncertain. Trimming pared 4 bases from V and 3 bases from J, leaving 10 bases between. Germline CDR1 is SNHLY and CDR2 is FYNNEI. The CDR3 runs 15 residues. The CDR3 DNA reads TGTGCCAGCAGTGCCATAAGCTTCTATAATTCACCCCTCCACTTT. It translates to CASSAISFYNSPLHF.

The CDR3 DNA reads as TGTGCCAGCACTCAAAGGGGTGGACAGTTCTATGGCTACACCTTC. This codes for CASTQRGGQFYGYTF. The V gene is TRBV2, the J gene TRBJ1-2; D is possibly TRBD1 (6 bases). Germline loops: CDR1 SNHLY, CDR2 FYNNEI. Trimming cost V 7 bases and J 4 bases, with 19 bases left between them. The CDR3 has 15 residues. The entire variable domain, with the rest obtained from reference TRBV2 and TRBJ1-2, is as follows: EPEVTQTPSHQVTQMGQEVILRCVPISNHLYFYWYRQILGQKVEFLVSFYNNEISEKSEIFDDQFSVERPDGSNFTLKIRSTKLEDSAMYFCASTQRGGQFYGYTFGSGTRLTVV.

The chain recombines TRBV15 with TRBJ2-7; 8 bases are a match to TRBD1. This CDR3 is 14 amino acids long. Trimming took 3 bases from V and 4 from J; bases not matched to a gene: 5. Germline V gene sequence: CDR1 LNHNV, CDR2 YYDKDF (reference sequence). CDR3 protein: CATSSPNRGYEQYF. CDR3 sequence (DNA): TGTGCCACCAGCAGTCCCAACAGGGGGTACGAGCAGTACTTC.

V and J are TRBV2 and TRBJ1-5; 10 positions match TRBD1. This CDR3 has 15 residues. The germline V gene encodes CDR1 SNHLY and CDR2 FYNNEI. V shed 4 bases, J shed 4 bases, and the junction held 4 bases outside the gene matches. The CDR3 coding sequence is TGTGCCAGCAGTGGGGACAGGGGAGGAAATCAGCCCCAGCATTTT. Its protein product is CASSGDRGGNQPQHF.

The rearrangement links TRBV19 to TRBJ1-1, with 9 bases aligning to TRBD1. The junction had 8 bases not matched to a gene; V was cut back by 5 bases and J by 4 bases. Germline V gene sequence: CDR1 LNHDA, CDR2 SQIVND (reference sequence). The CDR3 is 15 amino acids. Here the CDR3 reads CASSLYRGRGTEAFF. The DNA for the CDR3 is TGTGCCAGTAGTTTATACAGGGGGCGAGGCACTGAAGCTTTCTTT.